This T cell receptor beta chain derives from a study of blood T cells in healthy people across ages. With a J-beta primer mix and a sample-barcoded 5' primer, a second PCR ran roughly 7 to 11 cycles. The template-switch adaptor, which had 12 random nucleotides, put a tag on each cDNA molecule. Via MiXCR, TCRdb re-called the 5' RACE reads, giving one row per CDR3 protein. The sample has about 1.5 million distinct CDR3 sequences; about 42% are singletons. Extracted total RNA amounted to at least 6 micrograms for each sample. This clonotype was seen only a few times. V lost 0 bases and J lost 5, with 12 bases in between. The CDR3 is 14 amino acids. The V gene's germline CDR1 is SGHRS and CDR2 YFSETQ.

The TCR was taken from a woman younger than 35 in good health. This chain connects TRBV5-1 to TRBJ2-7; a possible D gene is TRBD2 (5 bases). Input material: blood. CDR3 sequence (DNA): TGCGCCAGCAGCTTGGGAGGGAGTCCTCACGAGCAGTACTTC. Amino acids: CASSLGGSPHEQYF.